Below, 10 T cell receptor beta chains from the same sample are listed, as sequenced in a study of CD8 T cells in ankylosing spondylitis. TCRdb analysed the 5' RACE reads with MiXCR anew, one entry per CDR3 protein. The sample carries 220,000 or so distinct CDR3 sequences, roughly 18% recorded once. Their recognized antigens are unknown. Overall study findings and caveats: A TCR beta motif of roughly eight highly homologous variants seemed to mark ankylosing spondylitis blood.

The sample comprised blood, either unsorted or a sorted T cell fraction (not recorded which). These receptors all come from a male donor with ankylosing spondylitis.

This clonotype was counted a few times. The V call is TRBV29-1, the J call TRBJ2-7; D uncertain. The CDR3 loop spans 13 amino acids. The germline V and J ends were trimmed by 5 bases and 4 bases, with 15 bases remaining between them. Germline V lookup: CDR1 SQVTM, CDR2 ANQGSEA. This CDR3 reads CSVLGDLSYEQYF. The CDR3 DNA is TGCAGCGTTCTTGGGGATTTATCTTACGAGCAGTACTTC.

The chain combines TRBV4-1 with TRBJ2-2; possibly TRBD2 for D (6 bases). CDR1 and CDR2 (germline): MGHRA, YSYEKL. Trimming took 2 bases from V and 0 from J, leaving 13 bases between them. CDR3 size: 17 residues. CDR3 protein: CASSQPPSGANTGELFF. The CDR3, as DNA: TGCGCCAGCAGCCAACCCCCCTCGGGAGCGAACACCGGGGAGCTGTTTTTT.

V usage is TRBV28 and J usage is TRBJ1-1, with D hard to call. Germline V gene lookup returns CDR1 MDHEN and CDR2 SYDVKM. The CDR3 covers 11 residues. V shed 6 bases and J shed 6 bases, with 8 bases lying between them. This CDR3 reads CASSSFAEAFF. CDR3 DNA sequence: TGTGCCAGCAGCTCCTTCGCTGAAGCTTTCTTT.

A few counts support this clonotype. The rearrangement links TRBV20-1 to TRBJ2-5; no clear D. Germline CDR1 DFQATT, CDR2 SNEGSKA (reference sequence). V lost 3 bases, J lost 5 bases, and 4 bases lay in between. CDR3 length equals 10 residues. CDR3: CSASPETQYF. Written as DNA, the CDR3 is TGCAGTGCTAGTCCCGAGACCCAGTACTTC.

This clonotype was detected once. The chain carries TRBV18 and TRBJ2-7, with D possibly being TRBD2 (5 bases). V was shortened by 0 bases and J by 5 bases, with 14 bases between the two germline ends. This CDR3 has 15 amino acids. Germline CDR1 KGHSH, CDR2 LQKENI. Here the CDR3 reads CASSPPGVRSHEQYF. The DNA for the CDR3 is TGTGCCAGCTCACCACCGGGAGTCCGTTCGCACGAGCAGTACTTC.

V gene TRBV10-3 combines with J gene TRBJ2-7; tentatively, D is TRBD1 (5 bases). The V gene's germline CDR1 is ENHRY and CDR2 SYGVKD. This CDR3 has 14 amino acids. V lost 7 bases to trimming and J lost 4 bases, with 17 bases between them. The CDR3 coding sequence is TGTGCCATCACCCCGGACATTTCTCCATACGAGCAGTACTTC. Translating gives CAITPDISPYEQYF.

The table lists this clonotype with many counts. The chain has TRBV12-3 or TRBV12-4 and TRBJ1-5; D uncertain. This CDR3 is 11 amino acids long. V lost 3 bases and J 6 bases, leaving 3 bases between the germline ends. The CDR3 DNA follows: TGTGCCAGCAGTTTTGGTCAGCCCCAGCATTTT. As protein: CASSFGQPQHF.

This clonotype was counted between two and nine times. The junction shows a germline mismatch at one end, possibly a read error. The V gene is TRBV7-6, the J gene TRBJ2-3, with 11 bases fitting TRBD2. The germline gives CDR1 SGHVS, CDR2 FNYEAQ. The CDR3 loop spans 14 amino acids. The CDR3 nucleotides are TGTGCCAGCAGCCTAGCGGGAGGATCAGATACGCAGTATTTT. Translation: CASSLAGGSDTQYF.

DNA of the CDR3: TGTGCCAGCAGGAAACTAGCGGGAGATGTGATAGAGACCCAGTACTTC. Translating it yields CASRKLAGDVIETQYF. This rearrangement joins TRBV2 to TRBJ2-5; 11 bases map to TRBD2. With 6 bases clipped from V and 4 bases from J, the junction kept 10 bases outside the gene matches. This CDR3 region has 16 residues. Germline V CDR1 and CDR2: SNHLY, FYNNEI.

In this sample, this clonotype turned up a few times. The V and J genes are TRBV27 and TRBJ2-3; TRBD1 aligns across 8 bases. CDR1 is MNHEY, CDR2 SMNVEV, per germline (reference sequence). This CDR3 has 18 residues. With 4 bases clipped from V and 0 bases from J, the junction kept 12 bases outside the gene matches. The CDR3 DNA reads as TGTGCCAGCAGTTACGGCCCAGGGGGCCCTATAAGCACAGATACGCAGTATTTT. Its protein product is CASSYGPGGPISTDTQYF.